This T cell receptor (beta chain) was found in a study of T cell responses to AZD1222 COVID-19 vaccine. Whole-study results and caveats: Clonal diversity was possibly underestimated, and the donors were mostly white British, with more females. Within unmutated variant regions lay the reported targets of nearly half of spike-specific TCRs.

In the case of this clone: Antigen unknown.

Combined were second doses at about 4 or about 12 weeks. Generated by immunoSEQ multiplex PCR, the TCRdb table keeps only in-frame clones and is missing some. This sample has about 130,000 clones; roughly 92% occur once, and the top ten carry approximately 1.2%. Per germline, CDR1 LNHDA and CDR2 SQIVND (reference sequence). The CDR3 loop spans 13 amino acids. The ends were cut back, 6 bases at V and 3 bases at J, with 10 bases in the middle. The V gene is TRBV19, the J gene TRBJ2-3; TRBD2 might be the D (5 bases). Source: peripheral blood, taken 28 days after the second AZD1222 dose. This TCR was sampled from an adult who received the AZD1222 COVID-19 vaccine. The CDR3 region has the DNA TGTGCCAGTAGAGGACTCGGTACAGATACGCAGTATTTT. It is translated as CASRGLGTDTQYF.